The 19 T cell receptor beta chains presented below share a single source sample, sequenced in a study of blood T cell repertoires in COVID-19. Only in-frame clones appear in the TCRdb table, and some are missing; sequencing was by immunoSEQ multiplex PCR. The sample has fewer than 150,000 clones, less than 85% seen once; the top ten hold 8% to 10%. The sample consisted of peripheral blood. The receptors shown here come from a woman aged 80 or over in a cohort sampled during active or convalescent COVID-19.

This sequence joins TRBV5-1 and TRBJ2-1; 8 nucleotides agree with TRBD1. Germline-derived CDR1 and CDR2 are SGHRS and YFSETQ. J lost 4 bases, V lost 2 bases, and 8 bases had no gene match. The CDR3 length is 16 residues. As DNA, the CDR3 is TGCGCCAGCAGCTTCGACGTGACAGGGGCATACAATGAGCAGTTCTTC. It yields the protein CASSFDVTGAYNEQFF.

The chain is built from TRBV6-5 and TRBJ2-3; TRBD2 agrees at 7 bases. Germline V CDR1 and CDR2: MNHEY, SVGAGI. The V gene end was trimmed by 5 bases and the J gene end by 3 bases; junction bases not matched to a gene: 5. CDR3 size: 14 residues. The CDR3, as DNA: TGTGCCAGCAGTATGGGACTATATACAGATACGCAGTATTTT. As protein: CASSMGLYTDTQYF.

This clone was observed a handful of times. This chain links TRBV5-4 with TRBJ1-6, with TRBD1 identical over 7 bases. Unmatched junction bases numbered 0, after V lost 2 bases and J lost 7 bases. The germline V gene has CDR1 SGHNT and CDR2 YYREEE (reference sequence). This CDR3 comprises 13 residues. Here the CDR3 reads CASSFRGNSPLHF. The DNA for the CDR3 is TGTGCCAGCAGCTTCAGGGGGAATTCACCCCTCCACTTT.

The chain uses TRBV7-8 and TRBJ1-4; tentative D call: TRBD1 (5 bases). The CDR3 consists of 14 residues. The V end lost 2 bases, the J end lost 8 bases, and 12 bases lay between the germline ends. Germline CDR1 and CDR2: SGHVS and FQNEAQ. The CDR3 DNA sequence: TGTGCCAGCAGCTTAAGCGGGGGATACGAAAAACTGTTTTTT. This translates into CASSLSGGYEKLFF.

The V call is TRBV18, the J call TRBJ1-6; 7 bases map to TRBD1. The CDR3 is 15 amino acids. The V segment lost 1 base and the J segment 11 bases; nucleotides outside the gene matches: 8. From germline, CDR1 is KGHSH and CDR2 LQKENI. The CDR3 loop reads CASSPQGPGGAPLHF. For the CDR3, the DNA is TGTGCCAGCTCACCACAGGGACCAGGGGGAGCACCCCTCCACTTT.

The chain employs TRBV7-3 and TRBJ1-4; D unclear. Trimming left V 3 bases short and J 5 bases short, with 16 bases between. The CDR3 has 16 residues. Germline V lookup: CDR1 SGHTA, CDR2 FQGTGA. The CDR3 DNA is TGTGCCAGCAGCTTCAAAGGGAGAATGCTGAATGAAAAACTGTTTTTT. Amino acid sequence: CASSFKGRMLNEKLFF.

The chain is built from TRBV2 and TRBJ1-2; unclear D gene. CDR1 is SNHLY and CDR2 is FYNNEI in the germline V gene. Trimming stripped 6 bases from V and 14 bases from J, with 16 bases between. This CDR3 has 11 amino acids. The CDR3 region has the DNA TGTGCCAGCAGGACGGTCGAGGGTAGTACCTTC. Amino acid sequence: CASRTVEGSTF.

The rearrangement uses TRBV6-6 and TRBJ1-1, with 7 bases matching TRBD1. The J segment lost 5 bases and the V segment lost 3 bases, leaving 9 bases of the junction unmatched. This CDR3 comprises 15 residues. Germline V CDR1 and CDR2: MNHNY, SVGAGI (reference sequence). Here the CDR3 reads CASSYLTGIGTEAFF. The CDR3 DNA sequence: TGTGCCAGCAGTTATCTGACAGGGATTGGGACTGAAGCTTTCTTT.

This clone came up a few times. This rearrangement joins TRBV6-5 to TRBJ1-2; D perhaps matches TRBD1 (5 bases). V shed 6 bases and J shed 4 bases, with 9 bases lying between them. CDR3 length equals 12 residues. From germline, CDR1 is MNHEY and CDR2 SVGAGI. CDR3 loop: CASSLDSYGYTF. For the CDR3, the DNA is TGTGCCAGCAGCCTAGACAGCTATGGCTACACCTTC.

The chain combines TRBV7-9 with TRBJ2-1; 12 nucleotides agree with TRBD2. The CDR3 covers 15 residues. Germline-derived CDR1 and CDR2 are SEHNR and FQNEAQ (reference sequence). Losses at the gene ends were 4 bases for V and 6 bases for J; bases not matched to a gene: 4. CDR3 coding DNA: TGTGCCAGCAGCTGGCTAGCGGGGGGGCCCAATGAGCAGTTCTTC. Residues: CASSWLAGGPNEQFF.

The chain recombines TRBV27 with TRBJ1-6, with a possible D match to TRBD1 (6 bases). CDR3 size: 14 residues. Per the germline V gene, CDR1 is MNHEY and CDR2 is SMNVEV (reference sequence). V was cut by 5 bases and J by 7 bases, with 12 bases left in between. The CDR3 spells CASSRDKTNSPLHF. The CDR3 DNA reads TGTGCCAGCAGTAGGGACAAGACCAATTCACCCCTCCACTTT.

This clone appeared once. The chain is built from TRBV5-1 and TRBJ1-6; perhaps TRBD1 as D (5 bases). Germline V gene data show CDR1 as SGHRS and CDR2 as YFSETQ. The V end lost 2 bases, the J end lost 5 bases, and 14 bases lay between the germline ends. The CDR3 loop spans 16 amino acids. The CDR3 region has the DNA TGCGCCAGCAGCTTCGGGCCGCAGGGTAATAATTCACCCCTCCACTTT. Its translation: CASSFGPQGNNSPLHF. Full variable domain (rest looked up from reference TRBV5-1 and TRBJ1-6): KAGVTQTPRYLIKTRGQQVTLSCSPISGHRSVSWYQQTPGQGLQFLFEYFSETQRNKGNFPGRFSGRQFSNSRSEMNVSTLELGDSALYLCASSFGPQGNNSPLHFGNGTRLTVT.

This clone was counted a few times. This chain's CDR3 is CASSPRGQGDLWNEQFF. The CDR3 bases are TGTGCCAGCTCACCGAGGGGACAGGGGGATCTTTGGAATGAGCAGTTCTTC. The chain links TRBV18 to TRBJ2-1, with 11 bases fitting TRBD1. Per germline, CDR1 KGHSH and CDR2 LQKENI. V lost 3 bases, J lost 7 bases, and 11 bases stayed unmatched. This CDR3 is 17 amino acids long. Full variable domain (missing parts from reference TRBV18 and TRBJ2-1): NAGVMQNPRHLVRRRGQEARLRCSPMKGHSHVYWYRQLPEEGLKFMVYLQKENIIDESGMPKERFSAEFPKEGPSILRIQQVVRGDSAAYFCASSPRGQGDLWNEQFFGPGTRLTVL.

The chain uses TRBV3-1 (or the pseudogene TRBV3-2) and TRBJ2-5; 12 nucleotides align to TRBD1. Germline V gene lookup returns CDR1 LGHDT and CDR2 YNNKEL (reference sequence). V lost 5 bases to trimming and J lost 3 bases; unmatched junction nucleotides: 10. The CDR3 contains 17 residues. As DNA, the CDR3 is TGTGCCAGCAGCAAGTGGGGACAGGGGGCTTTTGAAGAGACCCAGTACTTC. It encodes CASSKWGQGAFEETQYF.

The DNA for the CDR3 is TGTGCCAGTAGTACCCGTCATAGCGGGGGCCTTAGGGAGCAGTTCTTC. Its protein product is CASSTRHSGGLREQFF. The V and J genes are TRBV19 and TRBJ2-1; 9 positions agree with TRBD2. The CDR3 totals 16 residues. Germline values: CDR1 LNHDA, CDR2 SQIVND (reference sequence). The V and J ends lost 4 bases and 10 bases, in that order; junction bases with no gene match: 14.

The chain has TRBV18 and TRBJ2-3; TRBD2 agrees at 10 bases. Germline V gene data show CDR1 as KGHSH and CDR2 as LQKENI. CDR3 size: 18 residues. V trimming: 3 bases; J trimming: 0 bases; junction bases outside the gene matches: 9. CDR3: CASSPLDGLAESTDTQYF. The CDR3 nucleotides are TGTGCCAGCTCACCCCTCGATGGACTAGCGGAGAGCACAGATACGCAGTATTTT.

V usage is TRBV7-2 and J usage is TRBJ1-6; a weak D match, TRBD1 (5 bases). This CDR3 contains 17 residues. V was shortened by 1 base and J by 7 bases, with 17 bases between the two germline ends. The germline V gene encodes CDR1 SGHTA and CDR2 FQGNSA. The chain's CDR3 is CASSLVAFGQRNSPLHF. CDR3 DNA sequence: TGTGCCAGCAGCTTAGTTGCTTTTGGACAAAGAAATTCACCCCTCCACTTT.

The chain carries TRBV27 and TRBJ1-1, with TRBD1 as a possible D gene (6 bases). Germline V lookup: CDR1 MNHEY, CDR2 SMNVEV (reference sequence). Trimming removed 3 bases at V and 4 bases at J, with 9 bases between. The CDR3 loop spans 13 amino acids. The CDR3 DNA is TGTGCCAGCAGTTTTACAGGGATCACTGAAGCTTTCTTT. This translates into CASSFTGITEAFF.

The chain carries TRBV28 and TRBJ1-6; tentatively, D is TRBD1 (5 bases). The CDR3 length is 17 residues. The ends were cut back, 7 bases at V and 6 bases at J, with 22 bases in the middle. CDR1 and CDR2 from the germline V gene are MDHEN and SYDVKM. This CDR3 is CASTTWGRGQGNSPLHF. As DNA, the CDR3 is TGTGCCAGCACTACCTGGGGGAGGGGTCAGGGTAATTCACCCCTCCACTTT.